The T cell receptor (beta chain) described here comes from a study of T cell changes during pregnancy in multiple sclerosis. The table came from immunoSEQ multiplex PCR; TCRdb's copy has only in-frame clones and leaves some out. Of 60,000 to 80,000 clones in the sample, about 85% were seen once. The CDR3 is 18 amino acids. Trimming at V came to 2 bases and at J to 3 bases, leaving 12 bases not matched to a gene. Germline-derived CDR1 and CDR2 are LGHNT and FRNRAP. The sequences come from peripheral blood, collected before pregnancy. The sequence was collected from a female donor with multiple sclerosis, enrolled in a pregnancy study. The chain carries TRBV12-5 and TRBJ2-2, with 7 bases aligning to TRBD1. CDR3 in DNA: TGTGCTAGTGGTTTGTTACTGGACAGGCCGGGGTACACCGGGGAGCTGTTTTTT. Translating gives CASGLLLDRPGYTGELFF.